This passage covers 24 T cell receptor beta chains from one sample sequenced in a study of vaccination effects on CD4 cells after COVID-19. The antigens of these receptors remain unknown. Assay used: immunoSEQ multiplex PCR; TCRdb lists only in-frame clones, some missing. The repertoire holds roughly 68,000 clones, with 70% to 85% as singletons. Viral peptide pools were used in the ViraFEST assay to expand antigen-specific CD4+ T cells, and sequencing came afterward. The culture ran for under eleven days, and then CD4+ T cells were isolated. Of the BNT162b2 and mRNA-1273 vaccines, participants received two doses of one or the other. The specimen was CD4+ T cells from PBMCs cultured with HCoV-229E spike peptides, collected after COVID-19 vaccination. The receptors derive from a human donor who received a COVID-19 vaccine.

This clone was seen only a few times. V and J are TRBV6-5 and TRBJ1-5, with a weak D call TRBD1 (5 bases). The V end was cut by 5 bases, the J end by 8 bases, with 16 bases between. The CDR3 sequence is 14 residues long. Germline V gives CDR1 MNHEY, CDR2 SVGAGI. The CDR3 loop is CASSRTASGEPQHF. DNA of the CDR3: TGTGCCAGCAGTCGGACGGCCTCGGGGGAGCCCCAGCATTTT.

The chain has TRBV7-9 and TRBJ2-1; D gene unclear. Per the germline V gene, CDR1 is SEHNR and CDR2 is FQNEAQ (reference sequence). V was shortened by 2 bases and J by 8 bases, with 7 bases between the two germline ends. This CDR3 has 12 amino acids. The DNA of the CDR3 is TGTGCCAGCAGCTTATTGCCCGATGAGCAGTTCTTC. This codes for CASSLLPDEQFF.

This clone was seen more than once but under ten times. The CDR3 bases are TGTGCCAGCGTTACCAGGGCGACCTATGGCTACACCTTC. This sequence encodes CASVTRATYGYTF. The rearrangement joins TRBV28 to TRBJ1-2; the D gene is possibly TRBD1 (5 bases). Per germline, CDR1 MDHEN and CDR2 SYDVKM. The length of the CDR3 is 13 residues. V was trimmed by 8 bases and J by 4 bases, leaving 14 bases between them.

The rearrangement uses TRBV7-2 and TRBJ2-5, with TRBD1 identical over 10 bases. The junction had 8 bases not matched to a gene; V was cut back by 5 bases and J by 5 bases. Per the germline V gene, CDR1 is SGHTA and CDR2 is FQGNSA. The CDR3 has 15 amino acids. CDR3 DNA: TGTGCCAGCAGCCTACGACAGGGGGCGCCGGAGACCCAGTACTTC. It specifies CASSLRQGAPETQYF.

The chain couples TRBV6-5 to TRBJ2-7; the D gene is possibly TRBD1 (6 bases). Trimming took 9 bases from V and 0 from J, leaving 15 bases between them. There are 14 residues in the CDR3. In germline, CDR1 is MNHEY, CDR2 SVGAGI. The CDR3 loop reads CASERTESSYEQYV. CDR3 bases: TGTGCCAGTGAACGGACAGAGAGCTCCTACGAGCAGTACGTC.

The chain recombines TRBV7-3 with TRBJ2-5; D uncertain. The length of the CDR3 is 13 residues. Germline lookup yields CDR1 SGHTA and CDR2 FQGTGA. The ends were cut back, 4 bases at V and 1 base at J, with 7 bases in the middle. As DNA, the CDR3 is TGTGCCAGCAGCTCAAATACCCAAGAGACCCAGTACTTC. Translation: CASSSNTQETQYF.

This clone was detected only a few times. In nucleotides, the CDR3 is TGTGCCAGCAGTTCGGACAGTTATTCACCCCTCCACTTT. This sequence encodes CASSSDSYSPLHF. The V call is TRBV6-2 or TRBV6-3, the J call TRBJ1-6; D perhaps matches TRBD1 (6 bases). The V end lost 4 bases, the J end lost 8 bases, and 9 bases lay between the germline ends. Germline loops: CDR1 MNHEY, CDR2 SVGEGT. The CDR3 covers 13 residues.

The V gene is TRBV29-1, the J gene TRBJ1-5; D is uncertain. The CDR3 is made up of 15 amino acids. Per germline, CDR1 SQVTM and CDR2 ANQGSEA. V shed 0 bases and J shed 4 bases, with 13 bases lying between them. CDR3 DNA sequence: TGCAGCGTTGAAGACCCCGTGAGCAGGAATCAGCCCCAGCATTTT. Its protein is CSVEDPVSRNQPQHF.

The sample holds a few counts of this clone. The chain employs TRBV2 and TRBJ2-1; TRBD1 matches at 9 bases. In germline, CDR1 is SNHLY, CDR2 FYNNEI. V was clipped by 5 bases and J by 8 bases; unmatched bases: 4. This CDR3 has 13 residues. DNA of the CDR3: TGTGCCAGCAGTCCACAGGGGGCAGATGAGCAGTTCTTC. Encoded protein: CASSPQGADEQFF.

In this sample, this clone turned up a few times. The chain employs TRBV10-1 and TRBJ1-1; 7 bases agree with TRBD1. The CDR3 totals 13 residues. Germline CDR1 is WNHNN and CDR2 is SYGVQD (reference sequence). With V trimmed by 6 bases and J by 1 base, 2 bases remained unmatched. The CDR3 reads CASSWDRNTEAFF. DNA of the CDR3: TGCGCCAGCAGCTGGGACAGGAACACTGAAGCTTTCTTT.

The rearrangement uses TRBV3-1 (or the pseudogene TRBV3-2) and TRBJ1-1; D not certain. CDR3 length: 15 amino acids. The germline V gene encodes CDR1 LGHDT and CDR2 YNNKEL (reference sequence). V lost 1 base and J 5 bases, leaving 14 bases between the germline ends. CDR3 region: CASSQADFVRTEAFF. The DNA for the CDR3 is TGTGCCAGCAGCCAAGCGGACTTTGTGAGGACTGAAGCTTTCTTT.

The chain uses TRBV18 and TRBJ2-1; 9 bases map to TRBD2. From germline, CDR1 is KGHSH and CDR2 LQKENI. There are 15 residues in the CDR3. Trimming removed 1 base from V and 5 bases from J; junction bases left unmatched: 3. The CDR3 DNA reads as TGTGCCAGCTCACCACTAGCGGGGGAACACAATGAGCAGTTCTTC. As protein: CASSPLAGEHNEQFF.

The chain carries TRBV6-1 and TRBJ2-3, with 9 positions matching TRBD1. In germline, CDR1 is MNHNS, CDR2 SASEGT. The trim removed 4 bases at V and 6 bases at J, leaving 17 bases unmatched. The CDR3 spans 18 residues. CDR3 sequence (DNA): TGTGCCAGCAGTGGTGGACGGGTTGGGACAGGGTCGTTTGATACGCAGTATTTT. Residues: CASSGGRVGTGSFDTQYF.

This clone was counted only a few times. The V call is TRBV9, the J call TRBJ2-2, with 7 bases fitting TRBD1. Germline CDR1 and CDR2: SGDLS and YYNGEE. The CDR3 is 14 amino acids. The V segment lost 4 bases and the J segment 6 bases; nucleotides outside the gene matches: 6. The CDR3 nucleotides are TGTGCCAGCAGCCCCGGGACAGTAGCCGGGGAGCTGTTTTTT. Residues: CASSPGTVAGELFF.

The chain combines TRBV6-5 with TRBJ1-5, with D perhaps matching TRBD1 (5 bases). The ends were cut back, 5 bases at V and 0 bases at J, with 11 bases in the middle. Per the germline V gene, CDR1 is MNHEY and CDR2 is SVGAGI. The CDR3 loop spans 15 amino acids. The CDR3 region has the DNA TGTGCCAGCAGTCGACGACAGTATAGCAATCAGCCCCAGCATTTT. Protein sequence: CASSRRQYSNQPQHF.

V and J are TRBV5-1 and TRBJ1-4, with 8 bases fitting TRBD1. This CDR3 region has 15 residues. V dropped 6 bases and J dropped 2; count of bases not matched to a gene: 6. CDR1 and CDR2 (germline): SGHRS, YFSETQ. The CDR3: CASNSQGATNEKLFF. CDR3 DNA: TGCGCCAGCAACTCCCAGGGGGCGACTAATGAAAAACTGTTTTTT.

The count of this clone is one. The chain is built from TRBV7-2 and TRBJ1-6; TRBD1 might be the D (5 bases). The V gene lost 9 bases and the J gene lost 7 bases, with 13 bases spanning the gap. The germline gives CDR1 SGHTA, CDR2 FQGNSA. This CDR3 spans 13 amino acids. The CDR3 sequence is CARGAGSNSPLHF. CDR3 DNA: TGTGCCAGAGGGGCAGGATCCAATTCACCCCTCCACTTT.

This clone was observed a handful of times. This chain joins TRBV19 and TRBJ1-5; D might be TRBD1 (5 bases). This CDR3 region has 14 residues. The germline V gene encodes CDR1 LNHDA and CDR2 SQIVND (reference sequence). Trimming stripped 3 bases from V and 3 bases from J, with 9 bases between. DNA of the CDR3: TGTGCCAGTAGTATGGGGCGGATCAATCAGCCCCAGCATTTT. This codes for CASSMGRINQPQHF. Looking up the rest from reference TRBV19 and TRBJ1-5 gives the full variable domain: DGGITQSPKYLFRKEGQNVTLSCEQNLNHDAMYWYRQDPGQGLRLIYYSQIVNDFQKGDIAEGYSVSREKKESFPLTVTSAQKNPTAFYLCASSMGRINQPQHFGDGTRLSIL.

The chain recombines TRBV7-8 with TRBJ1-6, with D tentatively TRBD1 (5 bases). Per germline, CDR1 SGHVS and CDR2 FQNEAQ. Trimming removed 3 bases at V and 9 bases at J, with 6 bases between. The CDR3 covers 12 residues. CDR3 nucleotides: TGTGCCAGCAGCTTGAGGGGTTCACCCCTCCACTTT. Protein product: CASSLRGSPLHF.

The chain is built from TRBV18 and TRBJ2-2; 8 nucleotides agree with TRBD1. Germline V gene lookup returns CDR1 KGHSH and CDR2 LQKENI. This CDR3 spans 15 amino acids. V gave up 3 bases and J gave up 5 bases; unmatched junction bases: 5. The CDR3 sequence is CASSPQQGATGELFF. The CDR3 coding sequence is TGTGCCAGCTCACCGCAGCAGGGGGCGACCGGGGAGCTGTTTTTT.

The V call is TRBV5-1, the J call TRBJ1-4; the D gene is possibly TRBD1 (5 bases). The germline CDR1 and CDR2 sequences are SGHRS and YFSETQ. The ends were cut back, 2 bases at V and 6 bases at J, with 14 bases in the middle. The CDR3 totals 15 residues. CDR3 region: CASSFGQGVYEKLFF. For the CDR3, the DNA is TGCGCCAGCAGCTTTGGGCAGGGAGTGTATGAAAAACTGTTTTTT.

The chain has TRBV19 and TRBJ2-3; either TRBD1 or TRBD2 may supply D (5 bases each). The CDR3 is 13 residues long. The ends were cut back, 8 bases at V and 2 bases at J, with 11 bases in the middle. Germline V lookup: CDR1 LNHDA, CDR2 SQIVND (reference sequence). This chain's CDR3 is CASGDGNTDTQYF. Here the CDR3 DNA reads TGTGCCAGTGGGGACGGGAACACAGATACGCAGTATTTT.

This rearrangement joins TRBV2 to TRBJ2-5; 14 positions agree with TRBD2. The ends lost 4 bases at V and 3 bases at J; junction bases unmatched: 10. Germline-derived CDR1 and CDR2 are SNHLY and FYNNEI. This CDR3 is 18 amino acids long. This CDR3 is CASSGGLAGGRRKETQYF. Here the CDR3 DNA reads TGTGCCAGCAGTGGTGGACTAGCGGGGGGAAGACGAAAAGAGACCCAGTACTTC.

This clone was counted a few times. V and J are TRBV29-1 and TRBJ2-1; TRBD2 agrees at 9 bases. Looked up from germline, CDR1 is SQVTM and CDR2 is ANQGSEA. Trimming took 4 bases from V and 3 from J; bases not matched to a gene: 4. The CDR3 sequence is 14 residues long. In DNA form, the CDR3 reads TGCAGCGTTGGAGCTAGCGGGGTCTACAATGAGCAGTTCTTC. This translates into CSVGASGVYNEQFF.